This T cell receptor (beta chain) was retrieved from a study of T cells in localized non-small cell lung cancer. The CDR3 loop spans 13 amino acids. Germline V CDR1 and CDR2: KGHSH, LQKENI. V was trimmed by 5 bases and J by 0 bases, leaving 7 bases between them. Only in-frame clones appear in the TCRdb table, and some are missing; sequencing was by immunoSEQ multiplex PCR. Of roughly 33,000 clones in the sample, almost 90% were seen once. The TCR was taken from a man aged 40 to 70 with stage I lung adenocarcinoma. Sequenced material: peripheral blood, taken before any cancer treatment. This chain joins TRBV18 and TRBJ2-5, with D unclear. CDR3 DNA: TGTGCCAGCTCAACCCAGAACCAAGAGACCCAGTACTTC. Translated, it gives CASSTQNQETQYF. The entire variable domain, with the rest obtained from reference TRBV18 and TRBJ2-5, is as follows: NAGVMQNPRHLVRRRGQEARLRCSPMKGHSHVYWYRQLPEEGLKFMVYLQKENIIDESGMPKERFSAEFPKEGPSILRIQQVVRGDSAAYFCASSTQNQETQYFGPGTRLLVL.